This T cell receptor beta chain emerged from a study of blood T cell repertoires in COVID-19. Across the whole study: Specimens from acute and convalescent COVID-19 originated in the United States, Italy and Spain. Sample material is recorded as cDNA or gDNA derived from T cells, B-cell-depleted T cells, or PBMCs.

One Seattle source followed patients from active infection through their disease course. After removal of 8 bases from V and 6 bases from J, the junction contained 10 bases not matched to a gene. This CDR3 has 16 residues. Germline V gene data show CDR1 as SNHLY and CDR2 as FYNNEI. In the original workflow: Nucleated cell counts were estimated from reference gene primer amplification. Clones were read by immunoSEQ multiplex PCR, and TCRdb kept only the in-frame ones, dropping some. The DNA was the basis for D and trimming; V, J and clone size are from that table. Here the sample spans over 200,000 clones, about 90% being singletons.

The sequencing input was peripheral blood. The source is a man aged 55-75 years with COVID-19, enrolled during active disease. The rearrangement uses TRBV2 and TRBJ2-3; 14 bases agree with TRBD2. CDR3 sequence (DNA): TGTGCCAGCCGGGGACTAGCGGGAGCTAGGTCCGATACGCAGTATTTT. Translating it yields CASRGLAGARSDTQYF.